This T cell receptor beta chain was documented in a study of cytomegalovirus exposure and HLA in healthy donors. Study information: For the approximately 360 genotyped donors, about 79% fell within the Caucasian-associated ancestry cluster.

PCR was performed using 60 Vbeta and 13 Jbeta primers. Generated by immunoSEQ multiplex PCR, the TCRdb table keeps only in-frame clones and is missing some. This table has about 140,000 clones, approximately 9% appearing once. The CDR3 spans 13 residues. From germline, CDR1 is SGHTA and CDR2 FQGNSA. The V segment lost 4 bases and the J segment 5 bases; nucleotides outside the gene matches: 4. This clone was counted only a few times. The antigen is unknown. Study-level findings and limits: Using a false discovery rate of 0.05, a later analysis showed that 15,000 to 20,000 TCR beta sequences were associated with HLA alleles. Published work reported that the classifier diagnosed cytomegalovirus status with high specificity and sensitivity.

The sample was PBMCs. This chain joins TRBV7-2 and TRBJ2-5; TRBD2 aligns across 7 bases. This clonotype was sampled from a male donor in good health and CMV-seronegative. The CDR3 sequence: CASSSWGGETQYF. The CDR3 DNA is TGTGCCAGCAGCTCGTGGGGAGGGGAGACCCAGTACTTC.